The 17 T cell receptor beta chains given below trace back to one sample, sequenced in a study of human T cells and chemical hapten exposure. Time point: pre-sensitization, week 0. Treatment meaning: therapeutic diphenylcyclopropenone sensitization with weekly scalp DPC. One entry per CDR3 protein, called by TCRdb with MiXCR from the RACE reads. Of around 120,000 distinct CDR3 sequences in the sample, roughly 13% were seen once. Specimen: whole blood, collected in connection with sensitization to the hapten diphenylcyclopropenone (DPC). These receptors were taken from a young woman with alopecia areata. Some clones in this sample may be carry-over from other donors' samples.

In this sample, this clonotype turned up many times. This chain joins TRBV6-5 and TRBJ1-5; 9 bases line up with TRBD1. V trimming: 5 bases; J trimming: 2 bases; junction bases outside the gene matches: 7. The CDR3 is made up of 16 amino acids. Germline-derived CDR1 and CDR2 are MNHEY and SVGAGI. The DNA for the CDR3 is TGTGCCAGCAGTAGCCTCGACAGGGGGGGCAATCAGCCCCAGCATTTT. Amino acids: CASSSLDRGGNQPQHF.

The CDR3 bases are TGTGCCAGCAGCCCCGTAAGTGCTGGTGAGCAGTTCTTC. Translating gives CASSPVSAGEQFF. The chain carries TRBV7-9 and TRBJ2-1; D call uncertain. Germline values: CDR1 SEHNR, CDR2 FQNEAQ (reference sequence). The ends were cut back, 5 bases at V and 9 bases at J, with 14 bases in the middle. The CDR3 is 13 residues long.

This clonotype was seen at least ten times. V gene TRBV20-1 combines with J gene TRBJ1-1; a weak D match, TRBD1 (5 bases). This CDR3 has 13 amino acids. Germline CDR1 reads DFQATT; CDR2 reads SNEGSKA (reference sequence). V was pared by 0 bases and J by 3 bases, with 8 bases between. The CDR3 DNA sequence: TGCAGTGCTAGAGATGGAGGGGACACTGAAGCTTTCTTT. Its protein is CSARDGGDTEAFF.

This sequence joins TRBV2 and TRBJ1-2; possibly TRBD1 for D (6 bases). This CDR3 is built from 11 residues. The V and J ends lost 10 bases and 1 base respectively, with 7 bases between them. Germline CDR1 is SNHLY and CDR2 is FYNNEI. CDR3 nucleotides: TGTGCCACCAGGGGTAACTATGGCTACACCTTC. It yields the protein CATRGNYGYTF.

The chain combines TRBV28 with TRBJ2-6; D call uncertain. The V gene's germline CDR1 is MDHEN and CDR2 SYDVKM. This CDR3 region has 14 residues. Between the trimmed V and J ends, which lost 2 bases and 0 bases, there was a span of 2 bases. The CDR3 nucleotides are TGTGCCAGCAGTTTAGACTCTGGGGCCAACGTCCTGACTTTC. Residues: CASSLDSGANVLTF. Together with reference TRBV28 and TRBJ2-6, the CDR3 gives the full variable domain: DVKVTQSSRYLVKRTGEKVFLECVQDMDHENMFWYRQDPGLGLRLIYFSYDVKMKEKGDIPEGYSVSREKKERFSLILESASTNQTSMYLCASSLDSGANVLTFGAGSRLTVL.

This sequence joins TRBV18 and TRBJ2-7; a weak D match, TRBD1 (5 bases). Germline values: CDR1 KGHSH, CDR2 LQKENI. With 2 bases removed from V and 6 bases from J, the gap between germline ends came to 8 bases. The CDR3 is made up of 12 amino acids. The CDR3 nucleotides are TGTGCCAGCTCACCAGGGGCAGGCGAGCAGTACTTC. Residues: CASSPGAGEQYF.

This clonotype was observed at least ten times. The CDR3 loop reads CASSLRRGFSYNEQFF. The CDR3 bases are TGTGCCAGCAGCTTACGTCGCGGATTCTCCTACAATGAGCAGTTCTTC. The genes are TRBV7-2 and TRBJ2-1, with D unclear. Per the germline V gene, CDR1 is SGHTA and CDR2 is FQGNSA. The V end was cut by 2 bases, the J end by 0 bases, with 11 bases between. This CDR3 has 16 residues.

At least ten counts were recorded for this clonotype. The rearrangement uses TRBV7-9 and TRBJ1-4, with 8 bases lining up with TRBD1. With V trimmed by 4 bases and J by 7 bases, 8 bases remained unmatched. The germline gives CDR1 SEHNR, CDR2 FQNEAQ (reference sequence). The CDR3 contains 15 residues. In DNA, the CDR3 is TGTGCCAGCAGCTCCACACAGGGGGGAGGTGAAAAACTGTTTTTT. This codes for CASSSTQGGGEKLFF.

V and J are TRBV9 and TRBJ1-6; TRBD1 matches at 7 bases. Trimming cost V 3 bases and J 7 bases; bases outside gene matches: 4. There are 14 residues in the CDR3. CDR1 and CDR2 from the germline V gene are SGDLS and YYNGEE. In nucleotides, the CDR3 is TGTGCCAGCAGCGCTCGACAGGGAAATTCACCCCTCCACTTT. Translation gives CASSARQGNSPLHF.

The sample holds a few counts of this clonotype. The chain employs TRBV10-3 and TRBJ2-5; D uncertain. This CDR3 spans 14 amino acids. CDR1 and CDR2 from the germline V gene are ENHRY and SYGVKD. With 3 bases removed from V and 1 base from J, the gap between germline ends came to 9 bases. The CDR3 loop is CAISDWQSQETQYF. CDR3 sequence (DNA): TGTGCCATCAGTGATTGGCAGTCCCAAGAGACCCAGTACTTC.

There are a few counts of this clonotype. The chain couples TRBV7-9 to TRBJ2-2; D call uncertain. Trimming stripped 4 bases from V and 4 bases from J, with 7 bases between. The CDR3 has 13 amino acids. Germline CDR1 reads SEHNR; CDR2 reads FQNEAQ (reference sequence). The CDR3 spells CASSYSSTGELFF. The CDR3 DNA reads TGTGCCAGCAGCTACAGCTCCACCGGGGAGCTGTTTTTT. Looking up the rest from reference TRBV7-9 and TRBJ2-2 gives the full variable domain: DTGVSQNPRHKITKRGQNVTFRCDPISEHNRLYWYRQTLGQGPEFLTYFQNEAQLEKSRLLSDRFSAERPKGSFSTLEIQRTEQGDSAMYLCASSYSSTGELFFGEGSRLTVL.

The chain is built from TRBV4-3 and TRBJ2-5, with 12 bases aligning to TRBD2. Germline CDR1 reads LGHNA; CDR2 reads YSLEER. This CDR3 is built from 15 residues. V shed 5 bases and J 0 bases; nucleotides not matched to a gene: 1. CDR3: CASSRTSGDQETQYF. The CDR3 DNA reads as TGCGCCAGCAGCAGGACTAGCGGGGACCAAGAGACCCAGTACTTC.

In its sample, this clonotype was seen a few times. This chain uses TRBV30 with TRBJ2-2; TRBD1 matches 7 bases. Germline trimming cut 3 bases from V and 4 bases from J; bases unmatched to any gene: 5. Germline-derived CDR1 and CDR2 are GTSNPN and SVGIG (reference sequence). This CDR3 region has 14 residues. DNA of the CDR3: TGTGCCTGGAGGGCAGGGGGTATCACCGGGGAGCTGTTTTTT. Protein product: CAWRAGGITGELFF.

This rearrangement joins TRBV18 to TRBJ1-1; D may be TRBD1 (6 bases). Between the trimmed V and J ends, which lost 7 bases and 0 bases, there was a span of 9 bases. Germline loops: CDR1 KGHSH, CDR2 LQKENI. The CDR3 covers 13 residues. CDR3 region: CASFQGMNTEAFF. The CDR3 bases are TGTGCCAGCTTTCAGGGGATGAACACTGAAGCTTTCTTT.

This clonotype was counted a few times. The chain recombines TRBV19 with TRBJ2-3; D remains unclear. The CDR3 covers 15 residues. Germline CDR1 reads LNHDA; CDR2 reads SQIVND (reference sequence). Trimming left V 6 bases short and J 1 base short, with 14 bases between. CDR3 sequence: CASSTPLDRTDTQYF. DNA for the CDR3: TGTGCCAGTAGCACCCCCCTCGATCGCACAGATACGCAGTATTTT. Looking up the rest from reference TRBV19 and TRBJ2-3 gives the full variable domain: DGGITQSPKYLFRKEGQNVTLSCEQNLNHDAMYWYRQDPGQGLRLIYYSQIVNDFQKGDIAEGYSVSREKKESFPLTVTSAQKNPTAFYLCASSTPLDRTDTQYFGPGTRLTVL.

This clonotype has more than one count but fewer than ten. In DNA form, the CDR3 reads TGCAGTGCTAGAGAACCGGGGGAGGGGAAAGAGACCCAGTACTTC. The encoded protein is CSAREPGEGKETQYF. This chain joins TRBV20-1 and TRBJ2-5; 7 bases are a match to TRBD2. Germline CDR1 and CDR2: DFQATT and SNEGSKA (reference sequence). This CDR3 comprises 15 residues. The J segment lost 3 bases and the V segment lost 0 bases, leaving 7 bases of the junction unmatched.

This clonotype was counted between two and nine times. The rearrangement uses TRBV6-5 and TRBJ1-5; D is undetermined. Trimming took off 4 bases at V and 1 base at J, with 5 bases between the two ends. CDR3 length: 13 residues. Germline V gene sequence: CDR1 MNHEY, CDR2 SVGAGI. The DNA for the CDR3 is TGTGCCAGCAGTTCGTACAGCAATCAGCCCCAGCATTTT. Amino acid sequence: CASSSYSNQPQHF.